In its sample, the clone carrying this T cell receptor (beta chain) was seen many times. Its antigen is currently unknown. The data belong to a study of metastatic and nonmetastatic thyroid tumors. About the study: The authors compared repertoires across blood and tumor or nodule tissue from malignant and benign thyroid patients.

Trimming stripped 5 bases from V and 3 bases from J, with 12 bases between. This CDR3 spans 13 amino acids. Looked up from germline, CDR1 is SGHDT and CDR2 is YYEEEE. In the original analysis: A papillary thyroid cancer distant-metastasis classifier was built from CDR3 differences across clinicopathological groups. From the PCR reads, TCRdb re-called clones with MiXCR. TCRdb, rather than the study authors, made the V and J calls. This sample has roughly 30,000 clones, with approximately 22% found just once. Study-wide results and limits: As reported, TCR beta diversity in blood and tumor was significantly higher in malignant thyroid tumors than in benign nodules.

Thyroid surgery took place with no prior treatment in any patient. The V call is TRBV5-6, the J call TRBJ2-7; no clear D gene. Sample: blood. The TCR sequence derives from a female donor with papillary thyroid cancer or a benign thyroid nodule (not recorded which). Some clones in this sample may be carry-over from other donors' samples. In nucleotides, the CDR3 is TGTGCCAGCAGTCGAGACATACGCTACGAGCAGTACTTC. Protein: CASSRDIRYEQYF.